This T cell receptor beta chain was sequenced in a study of blood T cell repertoires in COVID-19. The overall study: The cDNA or gDNA used as material had been derived from T cells, B-cell-depleted T cells, or PBMCs.

The authors' processing: Estimated nucleated cell counts came from reference gene primer amplification. Sequencing used immunoSEQ multiplex PCR; TCRdb keeps in-frame clones, though not all of them. V and J calls and clone size are copied from that table; D and trimming were computed from the DNA. The repertoire holds roughly 220,000 clones, around 85% seen once, with about 1.3% in the top ten. Recruits, aged roughly 18 to 90 years, lived in 25 or so US areas. Cohorts were assigned according to the clinical history that participants reported. Germline V lookup: CDR1 SGHRS, CDR2 YFSETQ. The V end was cut by 1 base, the J end by 6 bases, with 14 bases between. The CDR3 is 14 amino acids.

This TCR derives from a middle-aged woman with acute COVID-19. The sample taken for sequencing was PBMCs or T cells enriched from blood (not recorded which). The gene calls are TRBV5-1 and TRBJ2-7; no clear D. The CDR3 loop is CASSLPSSRSEQYF. CDR3 sequence (DNA): TGCGCCAGCAGCTTGCCCAGTAGCCGAAGCGAGCAGTACTTC.